This TCR beta chain was sequenced during a study of radiotherapy plus CTLA-4 blockade in lung cancer (dated by TCRdb to 2017 to 2018). For the study in its entirety: Among the enrolled patients, about 19% had an objective response, and 31% reached disease control. The research as a whole found: Increased serum interferon-beta after radiation, together with early dynamic changes in blood T cell clones, were reported to be the strongest predictors of response. After treatment with radiotherapy and ipilimumab, TCR clones that originated in tumors expanded in peripheral blood.

Library preparation used the immunoSEQ multiplex PCR assay. As stored in TCRdb, this immuneACCESS dataset retains in-frame rearrangements with V and J assigned. A fraction of the clones does not appear; measured against another copy, unresolved V genes explain less than half of the discrepancy, and the remainder lacks a known reason. For this sample the table gives about 88,000 clones, of which roughly 78% were detected only once. The top ten clones comprise around 15% of the sample. Focal radiation therapy combined with CTLA-4 blockade (ipilimumab) was tested in patients with chemo-refractory metastatic non-small-cell lung cancer. Of note for this clone: Its antigen target is currently unknown. One base away there is no much larger clone; base qualities are not given.

The TCR comes from a human donor with non-small cell lung cancer that progressed on radiotherapy plus ipilimumab. The source material was peripheral blood, sampled from a patient treated with radiotherapy plus ipilimumab.

For the CDR3, the sequence is CASSIDGGPHNEQFF. The nucleotide sequence reads TGCGCCAGCAGCATAGACGGGGGACCCCACAATGAGCAGTTCTTC. The sequence links TRBV5-1 to TRBJ2-1, with TRBD2 tentatively as D gene (6 bases match). Per the germline V gene, SGHRS is the CDR1 and YFSETQ is the CDR2. V loses 4 bases, J loses 5 bases, and the germline ends lie 16 bases apart. From the cysteine up to the phenylalanine, the CDR3 has a length of 15 residues. The entry retains the CDR3 DNA only, 45 bases that are in frame from base 1. The CDR3, completed at both ends by the reference TRBV5-1 and TRBJ2-1 genes, gives the full variable domain KAGVTQTPRYLIKTRGQQVTLSCSPISGHRSVSWYQQTPGQGLQFLFEYFSETQRNKGNFPGRFSGRQFSNSRSEMNVSTLELGDSALYLCASSIDGGPHNEQFFGPGTRLTVL.